These 24 T cell receptor beta chains share one sample of origin, sequenced in a study of regulatory T cells in long-lasting Graves disease. Sample time point: newly diagnosed GD, antithyroid drugs for less than 3 months. The authors made the TCR library using RNA they extracted from PBMCs. Arm-PCR with iRepertoire HTBI primers amplified the CDR3 regions for these TCR beta libraries. TCRdb reanalysed the multiplex PCR reads using MiXCR and keeps one entry per CDR3 protein. The table records 530,000 or so distinct CDR3 sequences, roughly 14% of them present only once. This sample also belongs to another study, concerning T cells in Graves' hyperthyroidism and ophthalmopathy.

The input for sequencing was peripheral blood mononuclear cells (PBMCs), taken at new diagnosis, from a patient treated with antithyroid drugs. The receptor source for this set is a man younger than 40 with Graves disease.

This clonotype occurred a few times. The CDR3 DNA is TGCAGTGCTAGCGACAGGGGAAAGGAAAAACTGTTTTTT. Translating it yields CSASDRGKEKLFF. V usage is TRBV20-1 and J usage is TRBJ1-4; TRBD1 matches 8 bases. CDR3 length: 13 residues. In germline, CDR1 is DFQATT, CDR2 SNEGSKA (reference sequence). The trim removed 3 bases at V and 8 bases at J, leaving 5 bases unmatched.

This clonotype was counted ten times or more. The CDR3 DNA is TGTGCCAGCAAAGAGGGGACCCCTCGGGGCGAGCAGTACTTC. This codes for CASKEGTPRGEQYF. The chain joins TRBV28 to TRBJ2-7; D possibly matches TRBD1 or TRBD2 (5 bases each). Per the germline V gene, CDR1 is MDHEN and CDR2 is SYDVKM. The length of the CDR3 is 14 residues. Trimming pared 7 bases from V and 6 bases from J, leaving 19 bases between.

This clonotype was counted many times. The chain is built from TRBV20-1 and TRBJ2-7; the match to TRBD1 covers 7 bases. The CDR3 runs to 14 residues. Germline values: CDR1 DFQATT, CDR2 SNEGSKA (reference sequence). The CDR3 nucleotides read TGCAGCGCCGATCCGGGACAGTCAAACTACGAGCAGTACTTC. This encodes CSADPGQSNYEQYF.

About this clonotype itself: A much larger clone is a single base away; this may be a read error. The chain recombines TRBV10-1 with TRBJ1-6, with TRBD1 identical over 7 bases. Germline trimming cut 5 bases from V and 11 bases from J; bases unmatched to any gene: 6. Germline V gene data show CDR1 as WNHNN and CDR2 as SYGVQD (reference sequence). This CDR3 comprises 13 residues. The CDR3 coding sequence is TGCGCCAGCAGTAACAGGGGTGGAGCACCCCTCCACTTT. It codes for CASSNRGGAPLHF.

This clonotype was recorded many times. CDR3 sequence (DNA): TGTGCCAGCAGTTTGGGGACAGCTTATCAGCCCCAGCATTTT. It codes for CASSLGTAYQPQHF. V and J are TRBV12-3 or TRBV12-4 and TRBJ1-5; TRBD1 aligns across 7 bases. The V and J ends lost 3 bases and 5 bases, in that order; junction bases with no gene match: 4. The CDR3 loop spans 14 amino acids.

The chain employs TRBV5-6 and TRBJ1-1; 10 bases are a match to TRBD1. V was clipped by 4 bases and J by 1 base; unmatched bases: 7. The germline CDR1 and CDR2 sequences are SGHDT and YYEEEE. The CDR3 has 16 residues. CDR3 coding DNA: TGTGCCAGCAGCCTCAGGACAGGGGGTACGAACACTGAAGCTTTCTTT. It specifies CASSLRTGGTNTEAFF. Combining the CDR3 with reference TRBV5-6 and TRBJ1-1 gives the whole variable domain DAGVTQSPTHLIKTRGQQVTLRCSPKSGHDTVSWYQQALGQGPQFIFQYYEEEERQRGNFPDRFSGHQFPNYSSELNVNALLLGDSALYLCASSLRTGGTNTEAFFGQGTRLTVV.

In its sample, this clonotype was seen many times. The rearrangement links TRBV12-3 or TRBV12-4 to TRBJ1-1, with D hard to call. Trimming removed 3 bases from V and 10 bases from J, with 9 bases in between. The CDR3 contains 11 residues. The DNA for the CDR3 is TGTGCCAGCAGTTTCCGGGGAGCAGCTTTCTTT. Residues: CASSFRGAAFF.

This clonotype appeared a few times. The genes are TRBV20-1 and TRBJ1-5, with D uncertain. V lost 1 base to trimming and J lost 4 bases, with 11 bases between them. The CDR3 is 14 amino acids. Per the germline V gene, CDR1 is DFQATT and CDR2 is SNEGSKA (reference sequence). For the CDR3, the DNA is TGCAGTGCTAGAGTTCCAGACCGAAATCAGCCCCAGCATTTT. The encoded protein is CSARVPDRNQPQHF.

This clonotype was detected many times. The V and J genes are TRBV7-9 and TRBJ2-3; 9 bases are a match to TRBD2. Germline lookup yields CDR1 SEHNR and CDR2 FQNEAQ (reference sequence). With V trimmed by 0 bases and J by 4 bases, 17 bases remained unmatched. There are 20 residues in the CDR3. The CDR3 loop is CASSLAGDYSGRLPPDTQYF. CDR3 nucleotide sequence: TGTGCCAGCAGCTTAGCTGGTGACTACAGCGGGAGGTTGCCCCCAGATACGCAGTATTTT.

The table lists this clonotype with many counts. The rearrangement links TRBV7-2 to TRBJ2-3, with D unclear. V was clipped by 5 bases and J by 7 bases, with 22 bases between them. Germline V lookup: CDR1 SGHTA, CDR2 FQGNSA. CDR3 length: 16 residues. The DNA for the CDR3 is TGTGCCAGCAGCGGCAGACAAACCCCCGGTGGGAATACGCAGTATTTT. It codes for CASSGRQTPGGNTQYF.

This clonotype was seen a handful of times. V gene TRBV27 combines with J gene TRBJ2-7; tentatively, D is TRBD1 or TRBD2 (5 bases each). Per germline, CDR1 MNHEY and CDR2 SMNVEV (reference sequence). The ends were cut back, 5 bases at V and 6 bases at J, with 20 bases in the middle. CDR3 length: 15 residues. The CDR3 DNA is TGTGCCAGCAGTCCATCCTCAGGTGGGGCGGGCGAGCAGTACTTC. The encoded protein is CASSPSSGGAGEQYF.

This clonotype came up a few times. The V gene is TRBV11-3, the J gene TRBJ2-1; tentatively, D is TRBD1 or TRBD2 (5 bases each). The length of the CDR3 is 13 residues. In germline, CDR1 is SGHNT, CDR2 YENEEA. Trimming took 5 bases from V and 5 from J, leaving 10 bases between them. The CDR3 sequence: CASSRDDNNEQFF. The CDR3 nucleotides read TGTGCCAGCAGCCGGGACGACAACAATGAGCAGTTCTTC. The whole variable domain, remainder taken from reference TRBV11-3 and TRBJ2-1, is EAGVVQSPRYKIIEKKQPVAFWCNPISGHNTLYWYLQNLGQGPELLIRYENEEAVDDSQLPKDRFSAERLKGVDSTLKIQPAELGDSAVYLCASSRDDNNEQFFGPGTRLTVL.

V gene TRBV3-1 combines with J gene TRBJ2-7, with D perhaps TRBD1 or TRBD2 (5 bases each). Germline assignment: CDR1 LGHDT and CDR2 YNNKEL (reference sequence). V lost 7 bases to trimming and J lost 2 bases, with 12 bases between them. CDR3 length equals 13 residues. This CDR3 reads CASKSGPTYEQYF. DNA for the CDR3: TGTGCCAGCAAATCGGGGCCGACCTACGAGCAGTACTTC.

This clonotype was seen many times. This chain joins TRBV29-1 and TRBJ2-2; tentative D call: TRBD1 (5 bases). V lost 3 bases to trimming and J lost 4 bases, with 12 bases between them. Looked up from germline, CDR1 is SQVTM and CDR2 is ANQGSEA. The CDR3 sequence is 14 residues long. In DNA form, the CDR3 reads TGCAGCGTTGACAGGGATTTGGGCACCGGGGAGCTGTTTTTT. As protein: CSVDRDLGTGELFF.

Many counts were recorded for this clonotype. The genes are TRBV6-9 and TRBJ1-6, with 7 bases lining up with TRBD1. This CDR3 spans 18 amino acids. Germline V gives CDR1 MNHGY, CDR2 SVAAGI. J gave up 4 bases and V 2 bases, and 11 bases lay outside the gene matches. The CDR3, as DNA: TGTGCCAGCAGTTATACACCCGACAGGGCCGATTATAATTCACCCCTCCACTTT. This sequence encodes CASSYTPDRADYNSPLHF.

The chain links TRBV12-3 or TRBV12-4 to TRBJ2-1, with unresolved D. This CDR3 is 15 amino acids long. Trimming left V 8 bases short and J 3 bases short, with 17 bases between. This CDR3 is CASSTSVAGYNEQFF. CDR3 DNA: TGTGCCAGCTCAACAAGCGTAGCCGGCTACAATGAGCAGTTCTTC.

This clonotype was detected many times. This chain joins TRBV5-1 and TRBJ2-7, with D perhaps matching TRBD1 (5 bases). The V gene's germline CDR1 is SGHRS and CDR2 YFSETQ. With 5 bases removed from V and 7 bases from J, the gap between germline ends came to 13 bases. The CDR3 contains 12 residues. CDR3 loop: CASRLTVGEQYF. The CDR3 region has the DNA TGCGCCAGCAGGTTGACAGTGGGTGAGCAGTACTTC.

Note on this clonotype: Since a much larger clone is just one base distant, this may be a read error. This chain uses TRBV9 with TRBJ2-3; 11 nucleotides line up with TRBD2. The J call may be mistaken, given a closer DNA end match to TRBJ2-5. In germline, CDR1 is SGDLS, CDR2 YYNGEE. The CDR3 has 17 residues. CDR3 nucleotide sequence: TGTGCCAGCAGCGTAAGGATTAGCGGGAGGGCCACGGAGACCCAGTACTTC. It yields the protein CASSVRISGRATETQYF.

Only a few counts were recorded for this clonotype. Just one base apart from a much larger clone, this may be a read error. The gene calls are TRBV20-1 and TRBJ2-1; 9 bases align to TRBD1. Germline lookup yields CDR1 DFQATT and CDR2 SNEGSKA (reference sequence). This CDR3 spans 11 amino acids. The CDR3 DNA follows: TGCAGAGCGACAGGGGGTAATGGGCAGTTCTTC. Translated: CRATGGNGQFF.

This clonotype was detected ten times or more. The V call is TRBV10-2, the J call TRBJ2-1; TRBD2 matches at 11 bases. The CDR3 length is 15 residues. Germline CDR1 is WSHSY and CDR2 is SAAADI. Germline trimming cut 8 bases from V and 9 bases from J; bases unmatched to any gene: 12. CDR3 loop: CASAHGTSGLGEQFF. The CDR3 coding sequence is TGCGCCAGCGCCCATGGGACTAGCGGCTTGGGTGAGCAGTTCTTC.

This clonotype was observed many times. The J gene is TRBJ2-1, the V gene TRBV20-1, with D possibly being TRBD1 or TRBD2 (5 bases each). The CDR3 is made up of 12 amino acids. Trimming removed 1 base at V and 8 bases at J, with 9 bases between. The germline V gene encodes CDR1 DFQATT and CDR2 SNEGSKA (reference sequence). The CDR3 coding sequence is TGCAGTGCTAGAGGAAGAGGGGATGAGCAGTTCTTC. It codes for CSARGRGDEQFF.

This clonotype was recorded a few times. The rearrangement joins TRBV30 to TRBJ1-1; D is uncertain. Germline V gene data show CDR1 as GTSNPN and CDR2 as SVGIG (reference sequence). The CDR3 contains 14 residues. V was trimmed by 0 bases and J by 0 bases, leaving 8 bases between them. CDR3 region: CAWSVLHLNTEAFF. The CDR3 coding sequence is TGTGCCTGGAGTGTCCTACACTTGAACACTGAAGCTTTCTTT.

V gene TRBV27 combines with J gene TRBJ1-2; D is perhaps TRBD1 (5 bases). V was cut by 8 bases and J by 0 bases, with 19 bases left in between. This CDR3 spans 16 amino acids. CDR1 is MNHEY, CDR2 SMNVEV, per germline (reference sequence). The CDR3 loop reads CASRLVGAQANYGYTF. For the CDR3, the DNA is TGTGCCAGCCGCTTAGTAGGGGCGCAGGCTAACTATGGCTACACCTTC.

This clonotype appeared many times. The genes are TRBV20-1 and TRBJ2-1; tentative D call: TRBD2 (6 bases). The CDR3 consists of 16 residues. CDR1 and CDR2 (germline): DFQATT, SNEGSKA (reference sequence). With 1 base removed from V and 2 bases from J, the gap between germline ends came to 15 bases. CDR3 coding DNA: TGCAGTGCTAGAGGTGGTGCGGGACTCCCCTACAATGAGCAGTTCTTC. It codes for CSARGGAGLPYNEQFF.